Reported below is one T cell receptor (beta chain). Its antigen target is currently unknown. For both bulk and single-cell sequencing, libraries were prepared with the iRepertoire multiplex PCR system using TCR subtype-specific primers. Multiplex PCR with primers aimed at the V, D and J gene regions produced the bulk TCR beta libraries. Approximately 85-500 ng of RNA per sample was used as input for bulk TCR library preparation. An Illumina MiSeq was used to sequence bulk TCR beta amplicons. In the source study's methods: Sample misassignments and low-quality sequencing reads were filtered out during quality control steps. CDR3 was defined as the amino acids lying between the Y[YFLI]C motif of the V-gene and the [FW]GXGT motif of the J-segment. CDR3 clonotypes and TRBV and TRBJ gene assignments were based on the IMGT database. Per-sample TRBV expression was normalized to the mean of the same gene in PBMC from roughly 40 healthy donors. TCRdb reprocessed the public reads and reports one entry per CDR3 protein sequence, without DNA. TCRdb assigned the V and J calls; the authors' analysis was not used. This sample's table has entries for tens of thousands of distinct CDR3 sequences. Approximately 7% of the sample comes from the top ten.

Sequenced donors were patients with carbamazepine-induced Stevens-Johnson syndrome or toxic epidermal necrolysis (CBZ-SJS/TEN). The peripheral blood repertoires were obtained from CBZ-SJS/TEN patients of Han Chinese origin (about 5) and European origin (roughly 6). Next-generation sequencing was used to profile the T cell receptor repertoires of patients with drug-induced severe cutaneous adverse reactions in a search for drug-specific clonotypes. RNA was isolated from either blister cells of skin lesions or peripheral blood mononuclear cells. The entry originates in a study of T cells in severe cutaneous drug reactions (dated by TCRdb to between 2018 and 2020). Describing the broader study: Patients were recruited between the early 2010s and the late 2010s from Taiwan, Thailand and a European registry network. Only patients with a probable or definite SJS/TEN or DRESS diagnosis by RegiSCAR criteria were enrolled. The Naranjo algorithm and the ALDEN drug causality algorithm were used to assign the culprit drug. Biological samples, such as blister fluids/cells and PBMC, were collected from patients during the acute or recovery stage. Bulk TCR sequencing was combined with single-cell sequencing, quantitative PCR validation, functional assays and transgenic mouse experiments. The libraries were made with iRepertoire multiplex PCR, and the authors referred to a comparison in which iRepertoire and 5' RACE methods, with or without UMI, captured abundant clonotypes to a similar degree.

In the germline V gene, CDR1 corresponds to MDHEN and CDR2 to SYDVKM. Reading from cysteine to phenylalanine, the CDR3 counts 15 amino acids. No DNA appears here. Broad study findings and their caveats: A strong increase in TRBV12-4 usage was observed in CBZ-SJS/TEN patients, with averages of about 29% in blister cells and around 4.8% in PBMC. All seven CBZ-SJS/TEN blister samples contained a public TCRbeta CDR3 (mean around 15%), which was undetectable or scarce in tolerant-control and healthy-donor PBMC. According to the authors, further study is still needed to determine whether the public TCR generalizes to SJS/TEN caused by other drugs.

The sequencing input was PBMCs. The receptor comes from a human donor with toxic epidermal necrolysis, a severe cutaneous drug reaction. The chain is encoded by TRBV28 joined to TRBJ2-7; TCRdb's D gene call, TRBD2, goes unchecked for lack of DNA. The CDR3 amino acid sequence is: CASRPRTSGRNEQYF. The reference TRBV28 and TRBJ2-7 proteins fill in what lies around the CDR3, so the full variable domain reads DVKVTQSSRYLVKRTGEKVFLECVQDMDHENMFWYRQDPGLGLRLIYFSYDVKMKEKGDIPEGYSVSREKKERFSLILESASTNQTSMYLCASRPRTSGRNEQYFGPGTRLTVT.